This TCR beta chain was found in a study of blood T cell repertoires in COVID-19. As for the study in general: Material from acute and convalescent COVID-19 was sourced from the United States, Italy and Spain. Sources were T cells, B-cell-depleted T cells, or PBMCs; the material itself was cDNA or gDNA.

Shortly before study entry, within 2 weeks, exposed participants had met a COVID-19 case. In the authors' methods: Amplified reference gene primers provided the basis for estimating nucleated cell counts. Profiled with immunoSEQ multiplex PCR; TCRdb holds only in-frame clones, not every one. V and J calls and clone size are those listed in that table; D and trimming were worked out from the DNA. The sample lists a few hundred thousand clones, roughly 90% seen once, with about 4.7% in the top ten. The CDR3 totals 14 residues. Trimming removed 4 bases at V and 7 bases at J, with 13 bases between. The germline gives CDR1 LGHDT, CDR2 YNNKEL (reference sequence).

The sequenced sample consisted of PBMCs or T cells enriched from blood (not recorded which). The chain joins TRBV3-1 (or the pseudogene TRBV3-2) to TRBJ1-4; D perhaps matches TRBD1 (5 bases). The receptor's source is a woman in her twenties or thirties who had been exposed to COVID-19. This CDR3 is CASSPPGTAEKLFF. CDR3 DNA sequence: TGTGCCAGCAGCCCCCCTGGGACTGCTGAAAAACTGTTTTTT.